This T cell receptor beta chain was retrieved from a study of beta chain features in type 1 diabetes. General study results and limits: Shortening of TCRB CDR3s, moderate but significant, appeared in all four CD4+ subsets of Type 1 diabetes patients. Within patients, naive, central memory and Treg TCRB repertoires seemed more similar than within healthy donors.

Isolated RNA was reverse transcribed in full, so expressed TCRB transcripts were sequenced. Clones were sequenced by immunoSEQ multiplex PCR, and TCRdb holds only the in-frame ones, with some missing. This table holds some 660,000 clones, around 15% found once. Germline lookup yields CDR1 MNHEY and CDR2 SVGAGI. Trimming stripped 4 bases from V and 5 bases from J, with 14 bases between. The CDR3 has 14 amino acids. Sorting based on CD45RO/CCR7/CD25/CD127/CD95/CD27 separated CD4+ naive, central memory, regulatory and stem cell-like memory cells. This clone has a handful of counts. Its matching antigen is unknown.

This chain connects TRBV6-5 to TRBJ2-5; D ambiguous. The receptor was isolated from a young man with type 1 diabetes. The sequenced material came from naive CD4+ T cells from blood. The CDR3 bases are TGTGCCAGCAGTTTGGGAAGCGCCGGGGAGACCCAGTACTTC. This translates into CASSLGSAGETQYF.